This TCR beta chain was captured in a study of T-cell memory formation after mild COVID-19. Study context: TCR clusters largely stayed donor specific. General study results and limits: That cross-reactive memory joined was suggested by some responding clones appearing in pre-infection memory. Whether second-wave clones peaking at day 37 were SARS-CoV-2 specific went unconfirmed.

Per the germline V gene, CDR1 is MNHEY and CDR2 is SMNVEV (reference sequence). The CDR3 consists of 15 residues. Trimming removed 4 bases at V and 2 bases at J, with 15 bases between. Constant-segment primers served in 5'RACE that generated TCR alpha and TCR beta cDNA libraries bearing sample barcodes and UMIs. MiXCR, applied by TCRdb to the 5' RACE reads, yields one record per CDR3 protein. The top ten hold roughly 8% of the sample, which has 400,000 to 500,000 distinct CDR3 sequences, around 18% seen once. This clonotype has a single count. The antigen is unknown. This TCR was sampled from an adult woman who had mild COVID-19 (a few samples of this study predate the infection). Cell type and time point are not known. The chain is built from TRBV27 and TRBJ2-7, with a weak D call TRBD1 (6 bases). The material sequenced was PBMCs or a T cell subset sorted from them (not recorded which). The CDR3 coding sequence is TGTGCCAGCAGTTCAAGGGCCCACAGGGCCTACGAGCAGTACTTC. Its translation is CASSSRAHRAYEQYF.